Described below is a single TCR beta chain sequence and its context. The ends were cut back, 2 bases at V and 6 bases at J, with 11 bases in the middle. The CDR3 is 14 residues long. Germline V gene lookup returns CDR1 MNHEY and CDR2 SMNVEV (reference sequence). This sample is part of a study of OX40 agonist ivuxolimab in advanced cancers. Data came from immunoSEQ multiplex PCR; TCRdb stores just in-frame clones and leaves some out. This sample has about 15,000 clones; roughly 77% occur once, and the top ten carry around 29%. This sample comprised CD4+ or CD8+ T cells sorted from blood, obtained in a trial of the OX40 agonist ivuxolimab. This rearrangement joins TRBV27 to TRBJ1-5; possible D gene TRBD1, 5 bases. The receptor was isolated from an adult with an advanced solid tumor such as melanoma, head and neck, liver or kidney cancer. This chain's CDR3 is CASSLGATGQPQHF. CDR3 nucleotides: TGTGCCAGCAGTTTAGGGGCGACGGGTCAGCCCCAGCATTTT.